This T cell receptor beta chain is drawn from a study of blood T cell repertoires in COVID-19. The wider study: Whether acute or convalescent, the COVID-19 samples came from the United States, Italy and Spain. PBMCs, B-cell-depleted T cells, or T cells provided the cDNA or gDNA that made up the material.

J was trimmed by 5 bases and V by 0 bases; bases with no gene match: 2. CDR3 size: 15 residues. Germline V gene data show CDR1 as GTSNPN and CDR2 as SVGIG (reference sequence). Per the original data handling: The authors estimated nucleated cell counts from reference gene primer amplification. Produced via immunoSEQ multiplex PCR; TCRdb's table is partial and in-frame only. The DNA was the basis for D and trimming; V, J and clone size are from that table. This table has approximately 300,000 clones, around 86% appearing once. This clone occurred once. The receptor comes from a woman in her 50s with acute or convalescent COVID-19. V gene TRBV30 combines with J gene TRBJ1-6; the match to TRBD1 covers 9 bases. What was sequenced was peripheral blood. CDR3 in amino acids: CAWSVRDRDNSPLHF. DNA for the CDR3: TGTGCCTGGAGTGTAAGGGACAGGGATAATTCACCCCTCCACTTT.